This TCR beta chain originates from a study of T-cell reconstitution after alpha-beta-depleted transplantation in children. Study-level results: One year post-transplant, T-cell counts and diversity were largely derived from T cells produced anew. Day-60 TCRbeta diversity that was high in some patients was derived from surviving recipient T cells and thymic progenitors.

The CDR3 length is 13 residues. The V gene's germline CDR1 is SQVTM and CDR2 ANQGSEA. Trimming removed 4 bases from V and 3 bases from J, with 12 bases in between. Notes on this clonotype: Its antigen is not known.

The library targeted TCRbeta and was prepared with unique molecular identifiers. TCRdb analysed the PCR reads with MiXCR anew, one entry per CDR3 protein. The sample includes about 120,000 distinct CDR3 sequences, 23% of them seen just once. This TCR was recovered from a male patient between 2 and 9 years old who had a stem cell transplant for chronic granulomatous disease, so the T cells may come from the graft donor. The J gene is TRBJ1-1, the V gene TRBV29-1; D perhaps matches TRBD1 (5 bases). This sample comprised PBMCs, mostly from graft donor cells, obtained 180 days after TCRalphabeta/CD19-depleted stem cell transplant. Here the CDR3 DNA reads TGCAGCGTTGGGGGCCTACAGTACACTGAAGCTTTCTTT. Translated, it gives CSVGGLQYTEAFF.